This T cell receptor beta chain was found in a study of Graves' ophthalmopathy and Graves' hyperthyroidism. Beta-chain TCR CDR3 regions were amplified from RNA transcripts. RT-PCR was first run with HTBI primers, then multiplex PCR in a second round. TCRdb processed the multiplex PCR reads anew with MiXCR; each CDR3 protein has one entry. The top ten clones hold around 7% of a sample with approximately 410,000 distinct CDR3 sequences, roughly 14% of them seen once. As diagnostic evidence, clinical symptoms, serum thyroxine, TRAb, thyroid ultrasound and orbital computed tomography were relied upon. This clonotype was recorded many times. This receptor was identified in a young woman with stable Graves' hyperthyroidism. Sequenced input: peripheral blood.

The CDR3 reads CASSPANQPQHF. CDR3 in DNA: TGTGCCAGCAGTCCAGCCAATCAGCCCCAGCATTTT. This rearrangement joins TRBV2 to TRBJ1-5; D uncertain. Germline loops: CDR1 SNHLY, CDR2 FYNNEI. Trimming took off 5 bases at V and 3 bases at J, with 5 bases between the two ends. CDR3 length equals 12 residues.